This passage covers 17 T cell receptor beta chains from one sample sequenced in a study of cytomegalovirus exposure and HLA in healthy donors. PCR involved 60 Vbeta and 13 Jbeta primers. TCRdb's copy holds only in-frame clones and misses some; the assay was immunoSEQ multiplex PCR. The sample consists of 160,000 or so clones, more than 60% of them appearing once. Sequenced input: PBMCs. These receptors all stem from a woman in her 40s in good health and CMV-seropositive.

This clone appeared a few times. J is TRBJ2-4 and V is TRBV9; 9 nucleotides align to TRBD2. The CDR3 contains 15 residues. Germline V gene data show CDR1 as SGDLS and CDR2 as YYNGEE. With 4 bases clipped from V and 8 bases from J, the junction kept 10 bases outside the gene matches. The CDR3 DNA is TGTGCCAGCAGCCCCCGAGCGGGGGGCGAGGACATTCAGTACTTC. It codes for CASSPRAGGEDIQYF.

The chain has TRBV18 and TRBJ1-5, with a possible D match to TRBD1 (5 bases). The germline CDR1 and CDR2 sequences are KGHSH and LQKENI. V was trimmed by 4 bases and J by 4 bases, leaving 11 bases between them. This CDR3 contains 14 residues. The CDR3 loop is CASSRGEGNQPQHF. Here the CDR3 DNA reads TGTGCCAGCTCACGGGGGGAAGGGAATCAGCCCCAGCATTTT.

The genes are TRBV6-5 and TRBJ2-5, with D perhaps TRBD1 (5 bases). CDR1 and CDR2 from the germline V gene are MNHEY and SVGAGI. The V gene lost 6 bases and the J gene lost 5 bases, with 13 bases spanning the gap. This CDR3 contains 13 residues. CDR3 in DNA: TGTGCCAGCAGCCCGATGAAGGGGGAGACCCAGTACTTC. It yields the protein CASSPMKGETQYF.

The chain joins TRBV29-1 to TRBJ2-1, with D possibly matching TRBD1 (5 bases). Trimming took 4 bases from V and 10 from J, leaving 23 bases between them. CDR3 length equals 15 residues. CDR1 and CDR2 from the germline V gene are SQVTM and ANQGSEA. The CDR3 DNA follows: TGCAGCGTTGTCCACGGACAACAGCGACTCGGGGAGCAGTTCTTC. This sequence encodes CSVVHGQQRLGEQFF.

The chain's CDR3 is CASSDLDTAGTAYNEQFF. Here the CDR3 DNA reads TGTGCCAGCAGTGATCTGGATACAGCGGGAACTGCCTACAATGAGCAGTTCTTC. The chain joins TRBV6-1 to TRBJ2-1; 7 bases map to TRBD2. Trimming cost V 3 bases and J 2 bases; bases outside gene matches: 13. The CDR3 has 18 amino acids. Per the germline V gene, CDR1 is MNHNS and CDR2 is SASEGT.

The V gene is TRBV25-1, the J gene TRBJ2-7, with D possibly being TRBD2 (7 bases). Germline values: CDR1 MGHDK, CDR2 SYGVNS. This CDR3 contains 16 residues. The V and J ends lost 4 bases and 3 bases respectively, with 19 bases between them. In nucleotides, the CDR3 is TGTGCCAGCAGTGGGGGGGGGCGAATCGGGGGCTACGAGCAGTACTTC. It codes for CASSGGGRIGGYEQYF.

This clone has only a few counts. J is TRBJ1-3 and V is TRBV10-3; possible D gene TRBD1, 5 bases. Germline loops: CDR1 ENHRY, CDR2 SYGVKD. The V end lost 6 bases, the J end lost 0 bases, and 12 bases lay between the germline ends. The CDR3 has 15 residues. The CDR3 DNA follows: TGTGCCATCAGCCCGGCCCAGGGCTCTGGAAACACCATATATTTT. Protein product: CAISPAQGSGNTIYF.

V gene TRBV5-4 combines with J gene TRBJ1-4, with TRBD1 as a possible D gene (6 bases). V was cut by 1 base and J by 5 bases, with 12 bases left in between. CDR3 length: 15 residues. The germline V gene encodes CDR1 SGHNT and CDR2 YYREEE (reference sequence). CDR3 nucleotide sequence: TGTGCCAGCAGCTTGTGGACAGCCGGAAATGAAAAACTGTTTTTT. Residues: CASSLWTAGNEKLFF.

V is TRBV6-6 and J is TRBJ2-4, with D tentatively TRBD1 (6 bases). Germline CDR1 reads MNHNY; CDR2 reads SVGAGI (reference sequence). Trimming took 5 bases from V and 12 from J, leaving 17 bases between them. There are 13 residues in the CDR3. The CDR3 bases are TGTGCCAGCAGTACAGGGTTTCGTGTCAGTCAGTACTTC. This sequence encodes CASSTGFRVSQYF.

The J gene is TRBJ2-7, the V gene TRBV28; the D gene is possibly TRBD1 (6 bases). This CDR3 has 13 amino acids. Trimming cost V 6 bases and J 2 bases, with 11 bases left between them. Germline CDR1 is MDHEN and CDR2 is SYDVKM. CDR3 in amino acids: CASRKTGPYEQYF. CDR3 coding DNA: TGTGCCAGCAGGAAGACAGGACCCTACGAGCAGTACTTC.

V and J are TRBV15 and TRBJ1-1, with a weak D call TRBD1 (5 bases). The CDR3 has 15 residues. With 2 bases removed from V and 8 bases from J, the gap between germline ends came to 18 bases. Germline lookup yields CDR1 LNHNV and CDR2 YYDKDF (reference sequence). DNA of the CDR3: TGTGCCACCAGCAGAAGGGGCAGGAATGTCCAAGAAGCTTTCTTT. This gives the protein CATSRRGRNVQEAFF. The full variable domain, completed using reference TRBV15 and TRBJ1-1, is DAMVIQNPRYQVTQFGKPVTLSCSQTLNHNVMYWYQQKSSQAPKLLFHYYDKDFNNEADTPDNFQSRRPNTSFCFLDIRSPGLGDTAMYLCATSRRGRNVQEAFFGQGTRLTVV.

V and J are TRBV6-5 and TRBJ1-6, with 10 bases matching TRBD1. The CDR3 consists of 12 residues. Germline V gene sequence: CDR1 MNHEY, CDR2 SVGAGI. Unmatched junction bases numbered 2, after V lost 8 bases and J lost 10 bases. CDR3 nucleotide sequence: TGTGCCAGCTGGACAGGGGGGTCACCCCTCCACTTT. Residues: CASWTGGSPLHF.

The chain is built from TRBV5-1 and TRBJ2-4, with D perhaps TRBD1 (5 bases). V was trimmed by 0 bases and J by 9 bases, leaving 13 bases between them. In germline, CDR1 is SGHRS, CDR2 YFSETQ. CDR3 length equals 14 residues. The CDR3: CASSLDLGPGIQYF. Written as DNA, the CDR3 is TGCGCCAGCAGCTTGGACTTGGGGCCCGGCATTCAGTACTTC.

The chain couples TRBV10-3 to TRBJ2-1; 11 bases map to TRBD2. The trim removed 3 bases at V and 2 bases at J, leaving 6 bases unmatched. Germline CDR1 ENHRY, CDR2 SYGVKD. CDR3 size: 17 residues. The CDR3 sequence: CAISDFSGGVPYNEQFF. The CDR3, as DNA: TGTGCCATCAGTGATTTTAGCGGGGGGGTCCCCTACAATGAGCAGTTCTTC.

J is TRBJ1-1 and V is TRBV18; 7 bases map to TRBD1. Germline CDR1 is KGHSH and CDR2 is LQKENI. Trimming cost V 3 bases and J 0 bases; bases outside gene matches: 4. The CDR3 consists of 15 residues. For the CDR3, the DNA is TGTGCCAGCTCACCGTCAGGGGGGATGAACACTGAAGCTTTCTTT. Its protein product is CASSPSGGMNTEAFF.

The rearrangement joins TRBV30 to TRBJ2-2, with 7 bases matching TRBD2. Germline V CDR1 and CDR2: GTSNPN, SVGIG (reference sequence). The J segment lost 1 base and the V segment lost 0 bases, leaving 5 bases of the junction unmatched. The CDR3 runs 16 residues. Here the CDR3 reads CAWSVLLARNTGELFF. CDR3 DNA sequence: TGTGCCTGGAGTGTACTACTAGCGAGGAACACCGGGGAGCTGTTTTTT. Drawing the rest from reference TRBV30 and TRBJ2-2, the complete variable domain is SQTIHQWPATLVQPVGSPLSLECTVEGTSNPNLYWYRQAAGRGLQLLFYSVGIGQISSEVPQNLSASRPQDRQFILSSKKLLLSDSGFYLCAWSVLLARNTGELFFGEGSRLTVL.

CDR3 protein: CASSRNEGRGETQYF. In DNA form, the CDR3 reads TGTGCCAGCAGCCGTAACGAGGGGAGGGGGGAGACCCAGTACTTC. The chain carries TRBV5-6 and TRBJ2-5, with D perhaps matching TRBD2 (7 bases). The V and J ends lost 4 bases and 5 bases respectively, with 18 bases between them. CDR3 length: 15 residues. The V gene's germline CDR1 is SGHDT and CDR2 YYEEEE.